This TCR beta chain was documented in a study of T cell responses to AZD1222 COVID-19 vaccine. The assay was immunoSEQ multiplex PCR, and TCRdb's table has in-frame clones only and misses some. This repertoire shows about 100,000 clones, over 75% found once; its top ten account for 15% to 20%. Per germline, CDR1 SGHTA and CDR2 FQGNSA. The CDR3 is 15 amino acids. Germline trimming cut 5 bases from V and 3 bases from J; bases unmatched to any gene: 3. The rearrangement links TRBV7-2 to TRBJ1-4; TRBD1 aligns across 10 bases. The material was peripheral blood, obtained on day 0 of AZD1222 vaccination. The origin of this receptor is an adult in good health. CDR3 residues: CASSGGTGANEKLFF. CDR3 DNA: TGTGCCAGCAGCGGGGGGACAGGGGCTAATGAAAAACTGTTTTTT.